The 16 T cell receptor beta chains given below trace back to one sample, sequenced in a study of CD8 T cells in cerebrospinal fluid in Alzheimer's disease. TCRdb re-called the 10x single-cell sequencing reads and shows each CDR3 protein once, DNA omitted. The sample's table shows 1,500 to 2,000 distinct CDR3 sequences. Material for sequencing was cerebrospinal fluid. These receptors all come from a human donor in good health.

V is TRBV4-2 and J is TRBJ2-1; there is no DNA to check the TCRdb D call of TRBD2. Germline V lookup: CDR1 LGHNA, CDR2 YNFKEQ. The CDR3 runs 16 residues. The CDR3 here is CASSQEGGLAGPLEFF.

This clonotype is identified as medium-sized from frequency. The rearrangement uses TRBV30 and TRBJ1-1; the D gene TCRdb calls, TRBD1, cannot be checked with no DNA. The CDR3 spans 13 residues. Germline loops: CDR1 GTSNPN, CDR2 SVGIG (reference sequence). CDR3: CASKGTVNTEAFF.

This clonotype is labeled medium-sized based on frequency. The CDR3: CASSPAGTARSIQYF. The chain combines TRBV12-3 or TRBV12-4 with TRBJ2-4; TCRdb designates TRBD2, a call that cannot be tested without DNA. CDR3 size: 15 residues.

Considering frequency, this clonotype is medium-sized. J is TRBJ1-1 and V is TRBV6-1. This CDR3 comprises 11 residues. CDR1 is MNHNS and CDR2 is SASEGT in the germline V gene. CDR3 protein: CASRDNTEAFF.

Its frequency marks this clonotype as medium-sized. The chain uses TRBV12-3 or TRBV12-4 and TRBJ1-5; checking the TCRdb D call of TRBD1 is not possible without DNA. The CDR3 spans 15 residues. The CDR3: CASRPTGQYNQPQHF.

By frequency, this clonotype registers medium-sized (0.01 to 0.1%). CDR3 loop: CASSVLKSGLETQYF. The chain employs TRBV9 and TRBJ2-5; no DNA is available, so the TRBD1 call from TCRdb remains unchecked. CDR1 SGDLS and CDR2 YYNGEE come from the germline V gene. The CDR3 sequence is 15 residues long.

This clonotype is called medium-sized (0.01 to 0.1%) based on its frequency. The V call is TRBV24-1, the J call TRBJ2-3; TCRdb indicates TRBD1, and absent DNA this call remains unverified. The CDR3 covers 13 residues. Germline-derived CDR1 and CDR2 are KGHDR and SFDVKD. This CDR3 is CATRQGAVDTQYF.

Frequency places this clonotype as medium-sized (0.01 to 0.1%). This rearrangement joins TRBV3-1 to TRBJ1-4; TCRdb's D gene call, TRBD1, goes unchecked for lack of DNA. CDR3 length: 14 amino acids. The germline CDR1 and CDR2 sequences are LGHDT and YNNKEL (reference sequence). CDR3 region: CASSQSRGLEKLFF.

By frequency, this clonotype registers medium-sized (0.01 to 0.1%). The chain uses TRBV3-1 and TRBJ1-5; TCRdb calls TRBD1, which cannot be checked without DNA. Germline values: CDR1 LGHDT, CDR2 YNNKEL (reference sequence). There are 18 residues in the CDR3. This CDR3 reads CASSQGQAAQHSNQPQHF.

Measured by frequency, this clonotype is large. The chain couples TRBV3-1 to TRBJ2-5; lacking DNA, the TRBD2 call made by TCRdb goes unchecked. Looked up from germline, CDR1 is LGHDT and CDR2 is YNNKEL (reference sequence). The CDR3 covers 17 residues. Here the CDR3 reads CASSQDLGGVTRETQYF.

In terms of frequency, this clonotype is medium-sized. This sequence joins TRBV6-1 and TRBJ2-5; the TRBD1 assignment by TCRdb is unverifiable without DNA. Germline V lookup: CDR1 MNHNS, CDR2 SASEGT. The CDR3 runs to 15 residues. The CDR3 protein is CASSWPSQGVETQYF.

This clonotype registers medium-sized (0.01 to 0.1%) by frequency. The J gene is TRBJ1-1, the V gene TRBV28. CDR3 length: 12 residues. CDR1 and CDR2 from the germline V gene are MDHEN and SYDVKM. The CDR3: CATTGPRSEAFF.

This clonotype is called large based on its frequency. The CDR3: CASSWRDGYTF. The chain recombines TRBV7-9 with TRBJ1-2. Germline CDR1 is SEHNR and CDR2 is FQNEAQ (reference sequence). The CDR3 runs 11 residues.

Its frequency marks this clonotype as medium-sized. The chain is built from TRBV6-1 and TRBJ2-7; TCRdb proposes TRBD1, but this gene call is untestable without DNA. This CDR3 has 14 residues. The germline V gene encodes CDR1 MNHNS and CDR2 SASEGT. CDR3 region: CASARTGTDYEQYF.

This rearrangement joins TRBV30 to TRBJ1-6; TCRdb reports TRBD1, a call that lacks DNA to check it against. The length of the CDR3 is 16 residues. The germline CDR1 and CDR2 sequences are GTSNPN and SVGIG (reference sequence). The CDR3 loop is CAWSVRTGGYNSPLHF.

This clonotype is labeled large based on frequency. The rearrangement uses TRBV10-3 and TRBJ1-1. Germline loops: CDR1 ENHRY, CDR2 SYGVKD. The CDR3 sequence is 11 residues long. The chain's CDR3 is CAISVGREAFF.